The source of this TCR beta chain is a study of T cells after yellow fever vaccination. This clonotype has only a few counts. V lost 3 bases and J lost 8, with 13 bases in between. The CDR3 runs 13 residues. CDR1 is KGHSH and CDR2 is LQKENI in the germline V gene. MiXCR, applied by TCRdb to the 5' RACE reads, yields one record per CDR3 protein. This sample has over 300,000 distinct CDR3 sequences, with roughly 7% found just once. The V and J genes are TRBV18 and TRBJ1-2; unclear D gene. This TCR derives from a man aged 18 to 30 who received the YFV17D yellow fever vaccine. Sequenced here: PBMCs, sampled around 45 days after the first yellow fever vaccination. CDR3 region: CASSPTSEQGYTF. Written as DNA, the CDR3 is TGTGCCAGCTCACCCACGTCAGAACAAGGCTACACCTTC.